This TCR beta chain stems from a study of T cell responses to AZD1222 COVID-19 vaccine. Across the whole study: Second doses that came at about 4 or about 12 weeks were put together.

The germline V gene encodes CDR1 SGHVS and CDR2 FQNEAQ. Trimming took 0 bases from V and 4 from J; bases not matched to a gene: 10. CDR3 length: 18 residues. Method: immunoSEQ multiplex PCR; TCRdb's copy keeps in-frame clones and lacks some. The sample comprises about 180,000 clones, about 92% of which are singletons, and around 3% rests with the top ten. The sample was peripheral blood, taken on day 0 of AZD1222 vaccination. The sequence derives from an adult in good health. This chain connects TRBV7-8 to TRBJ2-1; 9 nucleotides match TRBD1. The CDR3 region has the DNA TGTGCCAGCAGCTTAGCCCAACAGGGGGCGAATTTGTACAATGAGCAGTTCTTC. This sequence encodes CASSLAQQGANLYNEQFF.